A single sample is the source of the 24 T cell receptor beta chains below, sequenced in a study of cytotoxic CD8 clonotypes in ibrutinib-treated CLL. Here immunoSEQ multiplex PCR was the method, and the copy in TCRdb shows in-frame clones only, minus some. The sample yields about 200,000 clones, 70% to 75% seen once. Sequenced here: PBMCs, sampled after 12 months of ibrutinib treatment. The receptors were sampled from a human donor with chronic lymphocytic leukemia.

This clone was seen a few times. The chain couples TRBV7-9 to TRBJ1-4, with TRBD1 identical over 11 bases. Per the germline V gene, CDR1 is SEHNR and CDR2 is FQNEAQ (reference sequence). V dropped 6 bases and J dropped 5; count of bases not matched to a gene: 11. This CDR3 region has 17 residues. CDR3 nucleotides: TGTGCCAGCAGTCAGGACAGGGGGCGTTCGGGCAATGAAAAACTGTTTTTT. Translating gives CASSQDRGRSGNEKLFF.

This chain links TRBV7-8 with TRBJ2-2; 8 bases fit TRBD1. The CDR3 has 15 residues. V was clipped by 5 bases and J by 4 bases; unmatched bases: 6. Germline CDR1 SGHVS, CDR2 FQNEAQ. The DNA for the CDR3 is TGTGCCAGCAGCCTTGGACAGGGATTCACCGGGGAGCTGTTTTTT. It specifies CASSLGQGFTGELFF. Full variable domain (outside the CDR3, taken from reference TRBV7-8 and TRBJ2-2): GAGVSQSPRYKVAKRGQDVALRCDPISGHVSLFWYQQALGQGPEFLTYFQNEAQLDKSGLPSDRFFAERPEGSVSTLKIQRTQQEDSAVYLCASSLGQGFTGELFFGEGSRLTVL.

This clone has a handful of counts. The chain links TRBV19 to TRBJ1-2, with no clear D. The germline CDR1 and CDR2 sequences are LNHDA and SQIVND (reference sequence). Trimming left V 3 bases short and J 3 bases short, with 5 bases between. The CDR3 length is 12 residues. The DNA of the CDR3 is TGTGCCAGTAGTATGGAGCACTATGGCTACACCTTC. It encodes CASSMEHYGYTF.

CDR3 protein: CASSARSSMNTEAFF. In DNA form, the CDR3 reads TGTGCCAGCAGCGCCAGGTCCAGCATGAACACTGAAGCTTTCTTT. V and J are TRBV6-1 and TRBJ1-1; D not certain. From germline, CDR1 is MNHNS and CDR2 SASEGT. Between the trimmed V and J ends, which lost 6 bases and 0 bases, there was a span of 14 bases. CDR3 length: 15 residues.

J is TRBJ1-4 and V is TRBV11-2; D uncertain. This CDR3 region has 17 residues. Germline V gene sequence: CDR1 SGHAT, CDR2 FQNNGV. V was clipped by 1 base and J by 3 bases, with 15 bases between them. The CDR3 region is CASSLGIAAPPNEKLFF. DNA for the CDR3: TGTGCCAGCAGCTTAGGAATAGCGGCCCCACCTAATGAAAAACTGTTTTTT.

This chain links TRBV30 with TRBJ2-2; D gene ambiguous. V was clipped by 4 bases and J by 4 bases, with 25 bases between them. Germline CDR1 reads GTSNPN; CDR2 reads SVGIG (reference sequence). This CDR3 comprises 18 residues. The CDR3 reads CAWNLGPTFSVATGELFF. The DNA of the CDR3 is TGTGCCTGGAACCTTGGGCCGACCTTCAGCGTAGCCACCGGGGAGCTGTTTTTT. The full variable domain, in which reference TRBV30 and TRBJ2-2 provide the parts outside the CDR3, is SQTIHQWPATLVQPVGSPLSLECTVEGTSNPNLYWYRQAAGRGLQLLFYSVGIGQISSEVPQNLSASRPQDRQFILSSKKLLLSDSGFYLCAWNLGPTFSVATGELFFGEGSRLTVL.

The CDR3 DNA follows: TGTGCCAGCAGTTTAGGGACAGGTCAGCCCCAGCATTTT. It specifies CASSLGTGQPQHF. This chain joins TRBV27 and TRBJ1-5, with 8 bases lining up with TRBD1. CDR3 length: 13 residues. The germline V gene has CDR1 MNHEY and CDR2 SMNVEV (reference sequence). The junction had 0 bases not matched to a gene; V was cut back by 2 bases and J by 6 bases.

The V and J genes are TRBV30 and TRBJ2-1; 7 positions agree with TRBD2. Germline V gene lookup returns CDR1 GTSNPN and CDR2 SVGIG (reference sequence). The CDR3 length is 12 residues. Trimming at V came to 0 bases and at J to 13 bases, leaving 6 bases not matched to a gene. The CDR3 coding sequence is TGTGCCTGGAGTGTGGAAGCGGGAAGACAGTTCTTC. This gives the protein CAWSVEAGRQFF.

The genes are TRBV7-8 and TRBJ1-2; 8 positions agree with TRBD1. With V trimmed by 4 bases and J by 4 bases, 2 bases remained unmatched. In germline, CDR1 is SGHVS, CDR2 FQNEAQ. This CDR3 spans 13 amino acids. For the CDR3, the DNA is TGTGCCAGCAGCTCGACAGGGGCCTATGGCTACACCTTC. Amino acids: CASSSTGAYGYTF.

The CDR3 loop reads CASSLEPANYGYTF. CDR3 coding DNA: TGTGCCAGCAGCTTGGAACCAGCCAACTATGGCTACACCTTC. The J gene is TRBJ1-2, the V gene TRBV5-6; D unclear. The CDR3 sequence is 14 residues long. Germline loops: CDR1 SGHDT, CDR2 YYEEEE. The V end was cut by 0 bases, the J end by 2 bases, with 8 bases between.

The DNA for the CDR3 is TGCGCCAGCAGCTTGTTTCAAGGCCAGCATGGCTACACCTTC. It translates to CASSLFQGQHGYTF. The chain has TRBV5-1 and TRBJ1-2; D is unclear. The CDR3 covers 14 residues. V was pared by 1 base and J by 6 bases, with 13 bases between. Germline lookup yields CDR1 SGHRS and CDR2 YFSETQ.

The chain employs TRBV5-1 and TRBJ1-2, with 7 bases that match TRBD1. There are 13 residues in the CDR3. CDR1 and CDR2 from the germline V gene are SGHRS and YFSETQ. V was clipped by 0 bases and J by 4 bases; unmatched bases: 0. Here the CDR3 reads CASSLGDSYGYTF. CDR3 coding DNA: TGCGCCAGCAGCTTGGGGGACAGCTATGGCTACACCTTC.

The rearrangement uses TRBV5-1 and TRBJ1-5; a weak D match, TRBD1 (6 bases). Looked up from germline, CDR1 is SGHRS and CDR2 is YFSETQ. CDR3 size: 16 residues. Trimming cost V 0 bases and J 4 bases, with 14 bases left between them. CDR3 sequence (DNA): TGCGCCAGCAGCTTGGAAACAGGGCCTTGGAATCAGCCCCAGCATTTT. This gives the protein CASSLETGPWNQPQHF.

V usage is TRBV4-1 and J usage is TRBJ1-2; TRBD1 might be the D (6 bases). The CDR3 spans 17 residues. Germline lookup yields CDR1 MGHRA and CDR2 YSYEKL. With 0 bases removed from V and 8 bases from J, the gap between germline ends came to 22 bases. In nucleotides, the CDR3 is TGCGCCAGCAGCCAAGAAGGTGGCGGCAGGGGATTAGTCGGCTACACCTTC. This encodes CASSQEGGGRGLVGYTF.

The rearrangement uses TRBV29-1 and TRBJ1-1; the match to TRBD1 covers 7 bases. Germline V gene lookup returns CDR1 SQVTM and CDR2 ANQGSEA. This CDR3 comprises 13 residues. The junction had 7 bases not matched to a gene; V was cut back by 6 bases and J by 3 bases. The CDR3 sequence: CSVTGTDYTEAFF. For the CDR3, the DNA is TGCAGCGTAACTGGGACAGACTACACTGAAGCTTTCTTT.

The chain links TRBV7-2 to TRBJ2-7; 9 bases line up with TRBD1. The germline V gene encodes CDR1 SGHTA and CDR2 FQGNSA. Unmatched junction bases numbered 13, after V lost 5 bases and J lost 2 bases. The CDR3 runs to 17 residues. Here the CDR3 reads CASSPRAPDRGPYEQYF. In DNA form, the CDR3 reads TGTGCCAGCAGCCCAAGAGCCCCGGACAGGGGACCCTACGAGCAGTACTTC.

This sequence joins TRBV18 and TRBJ2-7, with TRBD1 matching over 7 bases. The CDR3 extends over 13 amino acids. V was pared by 6 bases and J by 5 bases, with 7 bases of the junction left unmatched. Germline V lookup: CDR1 KGHSH, CDR2 LQKENI. This CDR3 reads CASSLRQGHEQYF. The CDR3, as DNA: TGTGCCAGCTCCCTTCGACAGGGCCACGAGCAGTACTTC.

CDR3 nucleotide sequence: TGCGCCAGCAGCCAAGACGAAACCTACGAGCAGTACTTC. It translates to CASSQDETYEQYF. The J gene is TRBJ2-7, the V gene TRBV4-3; D is undetermined. Trimming removed 0 bases at V and 2 bases at J, with 5 bases between. Germline lookup yields CDR1 LGHNA and CDR2 YSLEER. The length of the CDR3 is 13 residues.

This clone has a single count. This sequence joins TRBV28 and TRBJ1-2, with 9 bases lining up with TRBD1. The CDR3 is made up of 15 amino acids. Per germline, CDR1 MDHEN and CDR2 SYDVKM. The V and J ends lost 3 bases and 4 bases, in that order; junction bases with no gene match: 6. CDR3 in amino acids: CASSFGDRAGYGYTF. In nucleotides, the CDR3 is TGTGCCAGCAGTTTTGGGGACAGGGCGGGCTATGGCTACACCTTC.

In its sample, this clone was seen a few times. The chain combines TRBV19 with TRBJ1-1; D remains unclear. V lost 5 bases to trimming and J lost 0 bases, with 7 bases between them. The germline V gene has CDR1 LNHDA and CDR2 SQIVND (reference sequence). The length of the CDR3 is 13 residues. The CDR3: CASSGRMNTEAFF. In DNA form, the CDR3 reads TGTGCCAGTAGTGGACGTATGAACACTGAAGCTTTCTTT.

The chain combines TRBV5-8 with TRBJ1-6; TRBD1 might be the D (5 bases). Germline V gives CDR1 SGHTS, CDR2 YDEGEE. The V end lost 4 bases, the J end lost 0 bases, and 14 bases lay between the germline ends. The CDR3 is 17 amino acids. The CDR3 nucleotides are TGTGCCAGCAGCCAGGGATCCGGGAGCTCCTATAATTCACCCCTCCACTTT. Protein product: CASSQGSGSSYNSPLHF.

The V call is TRBV5-1, the J call TRBJ1-6; D perhaps matches TRBD1 (5 bases). The CDR3 consists of 17 residues. V dropped 0 bases and J dropped 0 bases, with 10 bases sitting between them. Germline V gene lookup returns CDR1 SGHRS and CDR2 YFSETQ. In nucleotides, the CDR3 is TGCGCCAGCAGCTTGGGGGGCCTAAGCTCCTATAATTCACCCCTCCACTTT. Residues: CASSLGGLSSYNSPLHF.

The chain couples TRBV27 to TRBJ1-3, with 7 nucleotides matching TRBD1. The CDR3 spans 15 residues. The germline CDR1 and CDR2 sequences are MNHEY and SMNVEV (reference sequence). V trimming: 9 bases; J trimming: 0 bases; junction bases outside the gene matches: 8. CDR3 residues: CASRDSLLSGNTIYF. Written as DNA, the CDR3 is TGTGCCAGTAGGGACAGTCTTCTCTCTGGAAACACCATATATTTT.

V and J are TRBV7-6 and TRBJ2-7, with 9 bases matching TRBD1. Germline lookup yields CDR1 SGHVS and CDR2 FNYEAQ. The V gene end was trimmed by 1 base and the J gene end by 7 bases; junction bases not matched to a gene: 8. CDR3 length: 15 amino acids. CDR3 bases: TGTGCCAGCAGCTTAGGAGCACAGGGGGCTGGGGAGCAGTACTTC. Translation gives CASSLGAQGAGEQYF.